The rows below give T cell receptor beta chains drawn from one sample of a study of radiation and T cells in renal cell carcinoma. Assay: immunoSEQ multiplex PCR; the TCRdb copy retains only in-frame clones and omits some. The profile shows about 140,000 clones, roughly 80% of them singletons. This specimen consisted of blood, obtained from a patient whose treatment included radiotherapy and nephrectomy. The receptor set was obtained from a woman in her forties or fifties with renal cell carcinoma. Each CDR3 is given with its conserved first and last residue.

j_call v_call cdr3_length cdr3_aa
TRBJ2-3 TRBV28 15 CASSPPDRLTDTQYF
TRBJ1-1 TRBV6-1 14 CASTADRGDTEAFF
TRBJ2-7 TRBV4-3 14 CASSQERQSYEQYF
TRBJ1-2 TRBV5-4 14 CASRGDRLISGYTF
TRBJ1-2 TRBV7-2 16 CASRPPSGQGFFGYTF
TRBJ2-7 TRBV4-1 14 CASSPRDRSYEQYF
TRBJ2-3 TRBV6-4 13 CASSEQTRDTQYF
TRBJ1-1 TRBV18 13 CASSSREGTEAFF
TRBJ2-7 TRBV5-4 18 CASSLGAGGATNTYEQYF
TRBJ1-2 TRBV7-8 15 CASSLVGRGDYGYTF
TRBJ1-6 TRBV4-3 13 CASSQSHTSPLHF
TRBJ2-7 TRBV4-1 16 CASSQTGTGSSYEQYF
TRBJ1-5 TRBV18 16 CASSLGTGYSNQPQHF
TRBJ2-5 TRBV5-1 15 CASSLDAGVGETQYF
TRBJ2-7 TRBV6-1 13 CASSEGGIYEQYF
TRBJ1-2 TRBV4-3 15 CASSQGGLTLRGYTF
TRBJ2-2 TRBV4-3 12 CASSSFTGELFF
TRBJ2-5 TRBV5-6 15 CASSLAKGLQETQYF
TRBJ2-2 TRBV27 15 CASSEGQGDTGELFF
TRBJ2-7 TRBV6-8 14 CASLPDRGLYEQYF
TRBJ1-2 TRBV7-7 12 CASSYRVCGYTF
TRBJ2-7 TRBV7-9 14 CASSLNRDSLEQYF
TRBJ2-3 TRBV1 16 CTSSQGLAGGGCTQYF